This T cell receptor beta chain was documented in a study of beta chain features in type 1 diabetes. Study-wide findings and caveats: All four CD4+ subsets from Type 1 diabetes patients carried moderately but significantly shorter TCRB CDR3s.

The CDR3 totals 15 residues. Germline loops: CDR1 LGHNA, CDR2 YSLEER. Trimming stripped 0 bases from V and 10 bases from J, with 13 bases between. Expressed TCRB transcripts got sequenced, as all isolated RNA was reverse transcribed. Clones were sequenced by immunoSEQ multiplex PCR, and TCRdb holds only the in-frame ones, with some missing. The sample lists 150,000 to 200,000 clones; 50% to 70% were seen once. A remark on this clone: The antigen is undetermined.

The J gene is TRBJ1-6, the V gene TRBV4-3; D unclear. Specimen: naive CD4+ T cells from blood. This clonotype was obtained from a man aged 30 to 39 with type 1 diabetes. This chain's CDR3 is CASSQDFSHPSPLHF. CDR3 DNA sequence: TGCGCCAGCAGCCAAGATTTTAGCCACCCGTCACCCCTCCACTTT.